Each of the 13 T cell receptor beta chains below was sequenced from the same sample in a study of glioma-infiltrating T cells. Amplification of TCR alpha and beta CDR3 regions from RNA used iRepertoire nested multiplex PCR. Each CDR3 protein is one row after TCRdb ran MiXCR on the multiplex PCR reads. The sample gives roughly 200,000 distinct CDR3 sequences, approximately 30% of which show up once; about 19% is in the top ten. The sample consisted of glioma tissue, nonneoplastic brain tissue, or PBMCs (not recorded which). The receptor set was obtained from a human donor with low-grade glioma or glioblastoma, undergoing nonglioma brain surgery, or in good health (not recorded which).

This clonotype was picked up a small number of times. This sequence joins TRBV12-3 or TRBV12-4 and TRBJ2-7, with TRBD1 matching 9 bases. CDR3 length equals 13 residues. Trimming cost V 5 bases and J 6 bases; bases outside gene matches: 5. Here the CDR3 reads CASSTGQGLEQYF. The CDR3, as DNA: TGTGCCAGCAGTACTGGACAGGGGCTCGAGCAGTACTTC.

This clonotype showed up just a few times. The CDR3 nucleotides read TGTGCCAGCAGCCAATCGGGGGGCAGGTCCGAGGATACGCAGTATTTT. Encoded protein: CASSQSGGRSEDTQYF. V and J are TRBV16 and TRBJ2-3; D is perhaps TRBD1 or TRBD2 (6 bases each). Germline values: CDR1 KGHSY, CDR2 FQNENV. Trimming cost V 0 bases and J 6 bases, with 16 bases left between them. The CDR3 covers 16 residues.

This clonotype was picked up many times. This chain joins TRBV4-1 and TRBJ2-2; no definite D call. Looked up from germline, CDR1 is MGHRA and CDR2 is YSYEKL. V gave up 10 bases and J gave up 2 bases, with 11 bases separating them. The CDR3 extends over 13 amino acids. The CDR3 protein is CATEDGNTGELFF. CDR3 in DNA: TGCGCCACCGAGGACGGAAACACCGGGGAGCTGTTTTTT.

This clonotype was observed many times. This sequence joins TRBV24-1 and TRBJ2-7; perhaps TRBD2 as D (5 bases). Trimming left V 2 bases short and J 5 bases short, with 15 bases between. This CDR3 comprises 15 residues. CDR1 and CDR2 (germline): KGHDR, SFDVKD. CDR3 DNA sequence: TGTGCCACCAGTGATTCGGGGATTACCATAGACGAGCAGTACTTC. This gives the protein CATSDSGITIDEQYF.

Ten or more counts support this clonotype. This chain connects TRBV12-3 or TRBV12-4 to TRBJ1-5; D is unresolved. Trimming pared 7 bases from V and 2 bases from J, leaving 9 bases between. The CDR3 sequence is 13 residues long. The CDR3 DNA reads TGTGCCAGCACAGGTGTGCGCAATCAGCCCCAGCATTTT. It yields the protein CASTGVRNQPQHF.

This clonotype was detected ten times or more. V is TRBV6-1 and J is TRBJ1-1; 8 bases are a match to TRBD1. CDR3 length: 15 amino acids. Germline loops: CDR1 MNHNS, CDR2 SASEGT. V shed 3 bases, J shed 1 base, and the junction held 4 bases outside the gene matches. CDR3 sequence reads: CASSDRQGPNTEAFF. Written as DNA, the CDR3 is TGTGCCAGCAGTGACCGACAGGGGCCGAACACTGAAGCTTTCTTT.

This clonotype was seen ten or more times. V is TRBV4-2 and J is TRBJ1-1, with 7 bases identical to TRBD1. In germline, CDR1 is LGHNA, CDR2 YNFKEQ. The V gene end was trimmed by 4 bases and the J gene end by 1 base; junction bases not matched to a gene: 6. The CDR3 has 15 amino acids. This CDR3 is CASSRTGTENTEAFF. Written as DNA, the CDR3 is TGTGCCAGCAGCCGAACCGGGACAGAGAACACTGAAGCTTTCTTT.

Regarding this clonotype: A much larger clone sits a single nucleotide away, making a read error possible. The chain employs TRBV3-1 and TRBJ2-1, with D unclear. The germline V gene encodes CDR1 LGHDT and CDR2 YNNKEL (reference sequence). The CDR3 has 13 residues. The CDR3 is CASRQDLNNEQFF. The CDR3 DNA is TGTGCCAGCAGACAAGATTTGAACAATGAGCAGTTCTTC.

CDR3 amino acids: CSARVQDSYEQYF. The CDR3 DNA follows: TGCAGTGCTAGAGTGCAGGATTCCTACGAGCAGTACTTC. The J gene is TRBJ2-7, the V gene TRBV20-1; D uncertain. V lost 1 base and J 1 base, leaving 8 bases between the germline ends. This CDR3 comprises 13 residues. The germline V gene has CDR1 DFQATT and CDR2 SNEGSKA (reference sequence).

This chain joins TRBV29-1 and TRBJ2-7; 10 bases fit TRBD1. V was clipped by 7 bases and J by 2 bases; unmatched bases: 2. The CDR3 is 12 amino acids. CDR1 SQVTM and CDR2 ANQGSEA come from the germline V gene. The CDR3 sequence is CSAGTGAYEQYF. In DNA form, the CDR3 reads TGCAGCGCCGGGACAGGGGCCTACGAGCAGTACTTC.

This clonotype was seen ten or more times. The chain couples TRBV20-1 to TRBJ1-5, with unresolved D. Germline loops: CDR1 DFQATT, CDR2 SNEGSKA (reference sequence). The V end was cut by 3 bases, the J end by 14 bases, with 14 bases between. The CDR3 extends over 11 amino acids. CDR3 bases: TGCAGTGCTAGGAGGTGGGTCGGTGAGCATTTT. Amino acid sequence: CSARRWVGEHF.

Note on this clonotype: A much bigger clone sits one base away, suggesting this may be a read error. V usage is TRBV5-1 and J usage is TRBJ1-1; no definite D call. V was pared by 6 bases and J by 7 bases, with 16 bases between. This CDR3 contains 13 residues. Per germline, CDR1 SGHRS and CDR2 YFSETQ. For the CDR3, the DNA is TGCGCCAGCAACCAAACTTCGGGAAGTGAAGCTTTCTTT. Amino acid sequence: CASNQTSGSEAFF.

This clonotype was found many times. V is TRBV6-1 and J is TRBJ2-7, with D hard to call. This CDR3 comprises 15 residues. The V end was cut by 2 bases, the J end by 0 bases, with 11 bases between. CDR1 and CDR2 from the germline V gene are MNHNS and SASEGT. The CDR3, as DNA: TGTGCCAGCAGTGAAACGCTTTTCCGCTCCTACGAGCAGTACTTC. Translation: CASSETLFRSYEQYF.